The sequence of this TCR beta chain was determined in a study of blood T cell repertoires in COVID-19. Study-wide background: Acute and convalescent COVID-19 samples came from the United States, Italy and Spain. T cells, B-cell-depleted T cells, or PBMCs provided the cDNA or gDNA that served as material.

In the original processing: The assay estimated nucleated cells by amplifying reference gene primers. Using immunoSEQ multiplex PCR, the repertoire was profiled, and TCRdb retains in-frame clones only, with some absent. Clone size and V and J calls were adopted from that table, with D and trimming inferred from the DNA. The table lists fewer than 20,000 clones, about 90% of them singletons. Germline values: CDR1 MNHEY, CDR2 SVGAGI. The CDR3 length is 12 residues. Turning to this clone: The junction departs from the called germline gene at one end, perhaps through a read error. Other DNA sequences in this specimen translate into the identical CDR3.

The material sequenced was peripheral blood. The receptor comes from a man aged 55-75 years with active COVID-19. This chain joins TRBV6-5 and TRBJ1-6; D is ambiguous. The CDR3, as DNA: TGTGCCAGTAGTTACGGAGGGTCACCCCTCCACTTT. Translated, it gives CASSYGGSPLHF.